This section outlines one T cell receptor (beta chain) sequence together with its context. The antigen this receptor binds is unknown. Per-base quality was not reported, and no clone a single base away is much larger than it. Other DNA sequences of this sample code for an identical CDR3. The data belong to a study of shared clonotypes between healthy human individuals (TCRdb year 2020). Context from the whole study: A couple of women and three men aged 18 to 49 years were included in the cohort. For each donor, CD4 naive and CD4 memory were each given three plates, CD8 naive was given two plates, and CD8 memory was given one plate. The study deeply sequenced blood TCR repertoires of several healthy adults to estimate repertoire size and the extent of clonotype sharing between individuals. Leukapheresis yielded between about 0.9 and 9 billion PBMCs per donor. To increase sequencing depth and limit assay-specific biases, different laboratories used diverse techniques to prepare libraries and sequence TCR repertoires. The investigation overall reported the following: Higher generation probabilities were observed for clonotypes shared by all four sorted-subset donors than for non-shared clonotypes. Sampling was limited to blood, and TCR repertoires in tissue likely differ from TCR repertoires in blood. Around 5% of naive CD4, 3.5% of naive CD8, roughly 2.4% of memory CD4, and around 0.4% of memory CD8 clonotypes were shared across a few donors. Naive subsets generally had larger estimated clonotype richness than memory subsets. Incomplete sequencing was indicated by rarefaction of sorted-subset datasets, despite the large sequencing depth. The small number of donors limited the genetic and exposure-history diversity represented. Pairwise subsampling led to the expectation that sequencing depth would affect the degree of clonotype sharing among donors.

Using the deep immunoSEQ assay, multiplex PCR amplified TCR CDR3 regions from genomic DNA. Genomic DNA extracted from each cell subset was distributed evenly over all wells of several immunoSEQ 96-well plates, and each plate served as one replicate. Each replicate PCR for sorted subsets received roughly 0.2 ug genomic DNA, equal to some 32,000 T cell genomes. Purified libraries were measured with a Qubit 3.0 fluorometer, size-checked on a Bioanalyzer 2100, and measured again with the KAPA Library Quantification kit. A separate single-read 150-cycle Illumina NextSeq 550 flow cell was used to sequence each immunoSEQ 96-well plate. In the paper's pipeline: Because only junctional sequences without quality scores were contained in the immunoSEQ output, filtering matching that applied to full-length reads could not be performed. Sequences were annotated with PyIR, a Python wrapper for IgBLAST v1.9, and V/J genes and CDR3 were assigned using IMGT germline references. Reads were filtered out if the reads had weak V/J assignments (E-value above 1e-6), no CDR3, stop codons, out-of-frame junctions, or ambiguous translated residues. V3J clonotypes were defined as sequences sharing an identical inferred V gene, J gene, and CDR3 amino acid sequence. Percentage overlap between repertoires was computed as shared unique clonotypes divided by the size of the smaller repertoire. Three approaches were used to assess repertoire richness: RTK rarefaction, the Chao1 estimator, and Recon v2.1 estimates of unobserved clonotypes. For all TCRbeta clonotypes obtained by the gDNA method from a few donors, generation probabilities were computed with OLGA. Held by TCRdb, this immuneACCESS table contains in-frame sequences only and omits some clones. Under half of the omission traces to an unresolved V gene where checked; the cause of the rest is unknown. Clone size and the V and J calls come from that table; the DNA yielded D and trimming. This sample gives over 2,000,000 clones in total; 93% of them show up just once. The top ten clones comprise around 1.7% of the sample.

V lost 0 bases and J lost 2 bases, and the count of bases not matched to a germline gene is 6. Including the terminal cysteine and phenylalanine, the CDR3 comprises 18 residues. Only the CDR3 portion is preserved as DNA: 54 bases, with reading frame beginning at the first base. From a lookup of the germline V gene, CDR1 and CDR2 are SGHRS and YFSETQ. For the CD8 naive samples, CD45RO-negative cells were positively selected for CCR7, yielding a CD45RA+CCR7+ population from which TemRA cells were excluded. Donors were healthy HIV-negative adults with no recently reported acute infections or vaccinations. Every donor was a Caucasian adult living in Nashville, Tennessee, USA. Blood was obtained by leukapheresis, after which PBMCs were separated by Ficoll-Histopaque density gradient centrifugation and cryopreserved in liquid nitrogen vapor phase. Analytical flow cytometry was used to check the purity and quantity of every magnetically sorted T cell population. Genomic DNA was isolated from each sorted fraction and quantified by UV absorbance on a Nanodrop 2000c.

The origin of this receptor is a man aged 18 to 29 in good health. Some clones in this sample may be carry-over from other donors' samples. Source material: naive CD8+ T cells from PBMCs. The cell subset or site label, as the study defines it: CD45RA+CCR7+. The chain was built from TRBV5-1 and TRBJ2-1; 12 middle bases align to TRBD2. The DNA sequence reads TGCGCCAGCAGCTTGGGGCTAGCGGGAGGGCCTACCTACAATGAGCAGTTCTTC. This gives the protein CASSLGLAGGPTYNEQFF. Where the CDR3 stops, the reference TRBV5-1 and TRBJ2-1 genes take over; the full variable domain is KAGVTQTPRYLIKTRGQQVTLSCSPISGHRSVSWYQQTPGQGLQFLFEYFSETQRNKGNFPGRFSGRQFSNSRSEMNVSTLELGDSALYLCASSLGLAGGPTYNEQFFGPGTRLTVL.